Presented here are 16 T cell receptor beta chains from one specimen sequenced in a study of metastatic and nonmetastatic thyroid tumors. The entire patient cohort was treatment-naive prior to thyroid surgery. TCRdb reanalyzed the PCR reads with MiXCR. This table holds 42,000 or so clones, about 19% found once. Sequences were obtained from tumor tissue. The receptors originated from a female donor with papillary thyroid cancer or a benign thyroid nodule (not recorded which). Some clones in this sample may be carry-over from other donors' samples.

The sample holds many counts of this clone. The chain recombines TRBV6-1 with TRBJ1-3, with no clear D. V gave up 5 bases and J gave up 0 bases, with 14 bases separating them. The CDR3 sequence is 16 residues long. Germline-derived CDR1 and CDR2 are MNHNS and SASEGT. CDR3: CASSRDGKFSGNTIYF. CDR3 nucleotide sequence: TGTGCCAGCAGTCGCGACGGGAAGTTCTCTGGAAACACCATATATTTT.

There are many counts of this clone. The chain has TRBV7-2 and TRBJ1-6; the D is unclear. This CDR3 has 13 amino acids. V lost 2 bases and J 4 bases, leaving 3 bases between the germline ends. CDR1 SGHTA and CDR2 FQGNSA come from the germline V gene. CDR3 amino acids: CASSLQYNSPLHF. The DNA of the CDR3 is TGTGCCAGCAGCTTACAGTATAATTCACCCCTCCACTTT.

A single count supports this clone. The germline gene is not matched at one end of the junction; a read error may be the cause. The V gene is TRBV7-2, the J gene TRBJ1-2; 10 nucleotides agree with TRBD1. The germline gives CDR1 SGHTA, CDR2 FQGNSA. The CDR3 is made up of 15 amino acids. The CDR3: CASSSRDRGRYCYIF. DNA for the CDR3: TGTGCCAGCAGCTCCCGGGACAGGGGAAGGTATTGCTACATCTTC.

The rearrangement uses TRBV7-2 and TRBJ2-7; D is possibly TRBD2 (6 bases). V lost 3 bases and J 2 bases, leaving 14 bases between the germline ends. The CDR3 is 15 amino acids. CDR1 is SGHTA, CDR2 FQGNSA, per germline. The CDR3 is CASSFTGAGPYEQYF. The CDR3 DNA reads TGTGCCAGCAGCTTTACAGGAGCGGGCCCCTACGAGCAGTACTTC.

In this sample, this clone turned up many times. This chain connects TRBV10-2 to TRBJ1-1, with D perhaps TRBD1 (5 bases). CDR1 and CDR2 from the germline V gene are WSHSY and SAAADI. The ends were cut back, 8 bases at V and 1 base at J, with 8 bases in the middle. The CDR3 is 12 amino acids. CDR3 sequence (DNA): TGCGCCAGCTTCGGACAGAACACTGAAGCTTTCTTT. Its translation: CASFGQNTEAFF.

This clone was seen a handful of times. V gene TRBV6-2 or TRBV6-3 combines with J gene TRBJ2-7; 11 nucleotides agree with TRBD2. V was pared by 1 base and J by 3 bases, with 8 bases of the junction left unmatched. The CDR3 loop spans 17 amino acids. The germline V gene encodes CDR1 MNHEY and CDR2 SVGEGT. CDR3 nucleotides: TGTGCCAGCAGTTACTTGGGGAGCCTAGCGGGAGGCTACGAGCAGTACTTC. This sequence encodes CASSYLGSLAGGYEQYF.

This clone was observed many times. The chain uses TRBV4-1 and TRBJ1-1; 9 bases agree with TRBD1. This CDR3 has 17 amino acids. Germline trimming cut 4 bases from V and 1 base from J; bases unmatched to any gene: 10. Germline values: CDR1 MGHRA, CDR2 YSYEKL. The CDR3 DNA sequence: TGCGCCAGCAGCCGCCTAGTTTGGGACAGGGAGAACACTGAAGCTTTCTTT. It encodes CASSRLVWDRENTEAFF.

This clone was seen at least ten times. The CDR3 ends on some other residue instead of the conserved phenylalanine or tryptophan, so this is likely a read error. V and J are TRBV19 and TRBJ2-7; the match to TRBD2 covers 10 bases. V shed 2 bases and J 0 bases; nucleotides not matched to a gene: 1. Germline loops: CDR1 LNHDA, CDR2 SQIVND (reference sequence). This CDR3 is built from 15 residues. CDR3 residues: CASSIRTSGSYEQYL. CDR3 bases: TGTGCCAGTAGTATAAGGACTAGCGGCTCCTACGAGCAGTACCTC.

The chain joins TRBV6-6 to TRBJ1-1, with D perhaps TRBD1 (5 bases). Trimming pared 2 bases from V and 8 bases from J, leaving 15 bases between. The CDR3 has 14 residues. Germline V CDR1 and CDR2: MNHNY, SVGAGI (reference sequence). The CDR3 DNA reads TGTGCCAGCAGTTACGATGCAGGGAGCACCGAAGCTTTCTTT. Translating it yields CASSYDAGSTEAFF.

This clone was counted at least ten times. The chain recombines TRBV27 with TRBJ2-3; the D is unclear. Germline V gene lookup returns CDR1 MNHEY and CDR2 SMNVEV (reference sequence). The length of the CDR3 is 14 residues. The germline V and J ends were trimmed by 2 bases and 6 bases, with 12 bases remaining between them. This CDR3 reads CASSLDIPRDTQYF. The CDR3 DNA reads TGTGCCAGCAGTTTAGACATACCTCGGGATACGCAGTATTTT.

This chain connects TRBV3-1 to TRBJ2-2; D gene unclear. The CDR3 totals 14 residues. CDR1 is LGHDT and CDR2 is YNNKEL in the germline V gene (reference sequence). Between the trimmed V and J ends, which lost 3 bases and 4 bases, there was a span of 9 bases. The CDR3 here is CASSHPAGTGELFF. CDR3 in DNA: TGTGCCAGCAGCCATCCCGCCGGCACCGGGGAGCTGTTTTTT.

There are many counts of this clone. The chain employs TRBV6-1 and TRBJ2-2; 8 nucleotides align to TRBD1. V shed 3 bases, J shed 4 bases, and the junction held 19 bases outside the gene matches. This CDR3 contains 20 residues. CDR1 is MNHNS, CDR2 SASEGT, per germline. The chain's CDR3 is CASSDFPTGVLGSFTGELFF. DNA for the CDR3: TGTGCCAGCAGTGATTTCCCGACAGGGGTCCTTGGTTCGTTCACCGGGGAGCTGTTTTTT.

In its sample, this clone was seen many times. This sequence joins TRBV19 and TRBJ1-6; D not certain. Germline V lookup: CDR1 LNHDA, CDR2 SQIVND (reference sequence). V was trimmed by 6 bases and J by 1 base, leaving 7 bases between them. CDR3 size: 14 residues. Here the CDR3 DNA reads TGTGCCAGTAGATGGGGTTCCTATAATTCACCCCTCCACTTT. Protein sequence: CASRWGSYNSPLHF.

The CDR3 loop is CASRLMGGPGNTIYF. The CDR3 nucleotides are TGTGCCAGCAGATTAATGGGGGGTCCTGGAAACACCATATATTTT. The chain uses TRBV7-2 and TRBJ1-3; D is perhaps TRBD1 (5 bases). With 6 bases removed from V and 2 bases from J, the gap between germline ends came to 14 bases. The CDR3 extends over 15 amino acids. CDR1 and CDR2 from the germline V gene are SGHTA and FQGNSA. Together with reference TRBV7-2 and TRBJ1-3, the CDR3 gives the full variable domain: GAGVSQSPSNKVTEKGKDVELRCDPISGHTALYWYRQSLGQGLEFLIYFQGNSAPDKSGLPSDRFSAERTGGSVSTLTIQRTQQEDSAVYLCASRLMGGPGNTIYFGEGSWLTVV.

The table lists this clone with many counts. The chain links TRBV9 to TRBJ2-1; 13 positions agree with TRBD2. The ends lost 0 bases at V and 6 bases at J; junction bases unmatched: 3. Germline CDR1 and CDR2: SGDLS and YYNGEE. The CDR3 length is 16 residues. Here the CDR3 reads CASSVARLAGGNEQFF. The CDR3 bases are TGTGCCAGCAGCGTAGCGAGACTAGCGGGGGGCAATGAGCAGTTCTTC.

This clone was counted ten times or more. Other DNA sequences from this sample encode an identical CDR3 as well. The genes are TRBV15 and TRBJ2-1; 13 bases line up with TRBD2. Germline V gene data show CDR1 as LNHNV and CDR2 as YYDKDF (reference sequence). The CDR3 consists of 15 residues. V lost 3 bases, J lost 8 bases, and 4 bases stayed unmatched. The CDR3 bases are TGTGCCACCAGCAGTGGGACTAGCGGGACCCATGAGCAGTTCTTC. This sequence encodes CATSSGTSGTHEQFF.